The sequence of this TCR beta chain was determined in a study of T cell clones after liver transplantation. In the case of this clone: Different DNA sequences within this sample yield the same CDR3.

Germline V lookup: CDR1 LNHNV, CDR2 YYDKDF (reference sequence). V shed 0 bases, J shed 3 bases, and the junction held 1 base outside the gene matches. This CDR3 spans 14 amino acids. The assay was immunoSEQ multiplex PCR, and TCRdb's table has in-frame clones only and misses some. The sample includes tens of thousands of clones, 71% seen only once; the top ten take 15%. This chain connects TRBV15 to TRBJ2-7, with 8 bases matching TRBD1. The TCR originated in a human donor who received a liver transplant. The sequencing used CD4+ T cells from blood, collected before liver transplant. This chain's CDR3 is CATSREGQGYEQYF. DNA for the CDR3: TGTGCCACCAGCAGAGAAGGACAGGGCTACGAGCAGTACTTC.